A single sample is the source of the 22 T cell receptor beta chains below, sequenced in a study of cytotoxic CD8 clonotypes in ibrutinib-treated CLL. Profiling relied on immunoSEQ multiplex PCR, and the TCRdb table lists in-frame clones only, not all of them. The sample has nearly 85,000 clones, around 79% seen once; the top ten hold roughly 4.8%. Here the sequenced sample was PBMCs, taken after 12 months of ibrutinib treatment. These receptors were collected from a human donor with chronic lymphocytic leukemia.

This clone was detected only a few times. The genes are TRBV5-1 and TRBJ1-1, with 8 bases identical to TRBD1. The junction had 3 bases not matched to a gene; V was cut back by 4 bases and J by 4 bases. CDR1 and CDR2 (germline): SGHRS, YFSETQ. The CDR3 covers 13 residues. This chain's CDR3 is CASSLTGGTEAFF. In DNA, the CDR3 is TGCGCCAGCAGCCTTACAGGGGGCACTGAAGCTTTCTTT.

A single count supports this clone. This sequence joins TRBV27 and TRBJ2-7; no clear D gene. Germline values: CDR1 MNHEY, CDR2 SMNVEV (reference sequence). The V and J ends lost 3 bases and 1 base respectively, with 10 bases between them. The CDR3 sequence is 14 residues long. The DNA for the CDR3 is TGTGCCAGCAGTTTGGGCCTACCTTCCTACGAGCAGTACTTC. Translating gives CASSLGLPSYEQYF.

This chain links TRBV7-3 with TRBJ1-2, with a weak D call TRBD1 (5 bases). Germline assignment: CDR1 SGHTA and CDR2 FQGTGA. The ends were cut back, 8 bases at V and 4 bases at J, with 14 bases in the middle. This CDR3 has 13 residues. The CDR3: CASAPGPSYGYTF. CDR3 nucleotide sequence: TGTGCCAGCGCTCCGGGGCCTTCCTATGGCTACACCTTC. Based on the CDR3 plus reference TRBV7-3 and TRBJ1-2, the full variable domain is GAGVSQTPSNKVTEKGKYVELRCDPISGHTALYWYRQSLGQGPEFLIYFQGTGAADDSGLPNDRFFAVRPEGSVSTLKIQRTERGDSAVYLCASAPGPSYGYTFGSGTRLTVV.

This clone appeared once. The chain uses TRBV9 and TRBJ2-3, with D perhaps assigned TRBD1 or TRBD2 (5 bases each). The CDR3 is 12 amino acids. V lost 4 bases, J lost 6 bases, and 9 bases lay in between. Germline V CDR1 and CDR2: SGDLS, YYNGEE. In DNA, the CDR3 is TGTGCCAGCAGCATGGGGGTCGATACGCAGTATTTT. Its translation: CASSMGVDTQYF.

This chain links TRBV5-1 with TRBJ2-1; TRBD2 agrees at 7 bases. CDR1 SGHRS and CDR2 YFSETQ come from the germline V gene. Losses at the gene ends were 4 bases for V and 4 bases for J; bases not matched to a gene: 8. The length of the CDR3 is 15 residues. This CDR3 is CASSRMGEGYNEQFF. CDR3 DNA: TGCGCCAGCAGCCGGATGGGGGAGGGTTACAATGAGCAGTTCTTC.

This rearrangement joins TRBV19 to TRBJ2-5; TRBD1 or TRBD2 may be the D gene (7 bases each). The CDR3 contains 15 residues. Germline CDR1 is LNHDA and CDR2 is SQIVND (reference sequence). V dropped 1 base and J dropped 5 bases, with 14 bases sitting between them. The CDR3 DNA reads TGTGCCAGTAGTATAGGTTACCAGGGGGGGGAGACCCAGTACTTC. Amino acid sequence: CASSIGYQGGETQYF.

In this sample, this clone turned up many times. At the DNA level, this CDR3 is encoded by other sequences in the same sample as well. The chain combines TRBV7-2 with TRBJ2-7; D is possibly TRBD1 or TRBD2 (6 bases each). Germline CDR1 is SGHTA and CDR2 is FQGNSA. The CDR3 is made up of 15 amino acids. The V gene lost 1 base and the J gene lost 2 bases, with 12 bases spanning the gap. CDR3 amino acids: CASSLGGGPPYEQYF. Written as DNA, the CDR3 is TGTGCCAGCAGCTTAGGTGGGGGGCCCCCCTACGAGCAGTACTTC.

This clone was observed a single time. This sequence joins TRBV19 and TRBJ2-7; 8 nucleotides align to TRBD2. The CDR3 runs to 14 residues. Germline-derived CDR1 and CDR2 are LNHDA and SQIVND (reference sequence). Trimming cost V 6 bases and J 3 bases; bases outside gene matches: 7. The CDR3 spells CASRPTGGGYEQYF. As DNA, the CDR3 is TGTGCCAGTAGACCCACGGGAGGGGGCTACGAGCAGTACTTC.

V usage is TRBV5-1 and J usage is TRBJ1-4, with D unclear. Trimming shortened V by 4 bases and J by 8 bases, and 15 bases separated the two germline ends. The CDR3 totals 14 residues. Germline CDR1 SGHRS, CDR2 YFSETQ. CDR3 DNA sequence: TGCGCCAGCAGCGACCCCCGGGCCACCGAAAAACTGTTTTTT. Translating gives CASSDPRATEKLFF.

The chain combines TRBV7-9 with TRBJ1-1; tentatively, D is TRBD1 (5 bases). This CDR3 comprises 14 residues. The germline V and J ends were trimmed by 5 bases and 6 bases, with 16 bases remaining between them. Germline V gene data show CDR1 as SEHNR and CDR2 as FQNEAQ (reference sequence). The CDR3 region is CASSQTGGEAEAFF. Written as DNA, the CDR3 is TGTGCCAGCAGCCAAACGGGGGGGGAGGCTGAAGCTTTCTTT. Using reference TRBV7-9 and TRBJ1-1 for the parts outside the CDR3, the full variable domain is DTGVSQNPRHKITKRGQNVTFRCDPISEHNRLYWYRQTLGQGPEFLTYFQNEAQLEKSRLLSDRFSAERPKGSFSTLEIQRTEQGDSAMYLCASSQTGGEAEAFFGQGTRLTVV.

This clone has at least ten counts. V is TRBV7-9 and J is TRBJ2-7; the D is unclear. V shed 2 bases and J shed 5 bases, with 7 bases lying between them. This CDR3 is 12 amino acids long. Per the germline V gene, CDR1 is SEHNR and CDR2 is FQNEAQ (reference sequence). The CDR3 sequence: CASSLSRDEQYF. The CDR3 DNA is TGTGCCAGCAGCTTATCACGGGACGAGCAGTACTTC.

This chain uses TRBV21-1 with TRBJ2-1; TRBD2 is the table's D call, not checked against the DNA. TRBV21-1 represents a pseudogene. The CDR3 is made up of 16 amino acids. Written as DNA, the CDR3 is TGTGCCAGCAGCAAACGGGGGGATTCCACCCACAATGAGCAGTTCTTC. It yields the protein CASSKRGDSTHNEQFF.

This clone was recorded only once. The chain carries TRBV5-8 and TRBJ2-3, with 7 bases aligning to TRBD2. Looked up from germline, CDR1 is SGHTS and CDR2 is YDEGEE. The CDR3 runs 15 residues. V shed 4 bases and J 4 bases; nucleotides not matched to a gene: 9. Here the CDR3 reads CASSGLGGGADTQYF. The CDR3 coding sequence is TGTGCCAGCAGCGGCCTTGGGGGAGGGGCAGATACGCAGTATTTT.

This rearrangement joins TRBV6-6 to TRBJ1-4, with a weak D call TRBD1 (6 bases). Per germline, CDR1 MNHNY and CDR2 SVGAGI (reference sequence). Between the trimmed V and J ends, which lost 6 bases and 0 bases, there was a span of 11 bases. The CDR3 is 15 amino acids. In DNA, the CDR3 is TGTGCCAGCAGCCCCGACAGGTCAACTAATGAAAAACTGTTTTTT. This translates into CASSPDRSTNEKLFF.

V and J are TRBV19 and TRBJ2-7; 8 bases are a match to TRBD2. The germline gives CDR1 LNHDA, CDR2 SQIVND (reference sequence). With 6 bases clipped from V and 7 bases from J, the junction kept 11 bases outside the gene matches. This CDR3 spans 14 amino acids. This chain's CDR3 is CASSTSGGVGEQYF. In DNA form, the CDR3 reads TGTGCCAGTAGCACCAGCGGGGGCGTAGGGGAGCAGTACTTC.

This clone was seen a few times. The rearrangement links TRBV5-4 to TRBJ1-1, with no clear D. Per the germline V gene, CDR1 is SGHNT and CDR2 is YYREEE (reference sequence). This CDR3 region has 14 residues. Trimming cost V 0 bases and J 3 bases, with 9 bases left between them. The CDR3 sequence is CASSLGPRDTEAFF. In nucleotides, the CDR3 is TGTGCCAGCAGCTTGGGCCCCCGGGACACTGAAGCTTTCTTT. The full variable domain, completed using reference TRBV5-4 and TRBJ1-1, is ETGVTQSPTHLIKTRGQQVTLRCSSQSGHNTVSWYQQALGQGPQFIFQYYREEENGRGNFPPRFSGLQFPNYSSELNVNALELDDSALYLCASSLGPRDTEAFFGQGTRLTVV.

CDR3 protein: CASGYHTGELFF. DNA of the CDR3: TGTGCCAGCGGCTACCACACCGGGGAGCTGTTTTTT. This chain uses TRBV28 with TRBJ2-2; D not resolved. The length of the CDR3 is 12 residues. Between the trimmed V and J ends, which lost 8 bases and 3 bases, there was a span of 7 bases. Germline loops: CDR1 MDHEN, CDR2 SYDVKM.

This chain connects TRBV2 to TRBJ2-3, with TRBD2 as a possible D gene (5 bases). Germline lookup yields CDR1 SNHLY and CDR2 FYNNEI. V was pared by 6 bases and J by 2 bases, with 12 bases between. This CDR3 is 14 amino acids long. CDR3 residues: CASSPLAATDTQYF. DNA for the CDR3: TGTGCCAGCAGCCCGCTAGCAGCCACAGATACGCAGTATTTT.

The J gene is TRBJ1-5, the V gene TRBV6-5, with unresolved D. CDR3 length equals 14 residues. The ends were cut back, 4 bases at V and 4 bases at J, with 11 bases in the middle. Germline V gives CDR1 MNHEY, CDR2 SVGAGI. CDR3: CASSSVQKNQPQHF. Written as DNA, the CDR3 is TGTGCCAGCAGTTCGGTACAGAAAAATCAGCCCCAGCATTTT.

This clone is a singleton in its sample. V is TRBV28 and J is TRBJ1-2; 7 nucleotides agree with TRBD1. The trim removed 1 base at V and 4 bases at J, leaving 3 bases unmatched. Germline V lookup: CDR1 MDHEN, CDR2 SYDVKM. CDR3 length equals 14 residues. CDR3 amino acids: CASSLSQGVYGYTF. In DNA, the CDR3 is TGTGCCAGCAGTTTATCCCAGGGGGTCTATGGCTACACCTTC.

CDR3 in amino acids: CASSQKYEQYF. The CDR3 region has the DNA TGTGCCAGCAGCCAAAAGTACGAGCAGTACTTC. V usage is TRBV7-2 and J usage is TRBJ2-7; D gene ambiguous. V was clipped by 5 bases and J by 4 bases, with 6 bases between them. The CDR3 runs 11 residues. The germline gives CDR1 SGHTA, CDR2 FQGNSA.

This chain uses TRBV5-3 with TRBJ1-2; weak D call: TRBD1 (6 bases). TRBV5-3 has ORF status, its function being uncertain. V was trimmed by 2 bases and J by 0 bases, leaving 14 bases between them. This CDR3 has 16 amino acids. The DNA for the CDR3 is TGTGCCAGAAGCTTCGACCAGGGGCGATCTAACTATGGCTACACCTTC. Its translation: CARSFDQGRSNYGYTF.